This entry lists 21 T cell receptor beta chains sequenced from one sample in a study of blood T cell repertoires in COVID-19. TCRdb's table, derived via immunoSEQ multiplex PCR, lists solely in-frame clones and lacks some. Of 490,000 or so clones listed, about nine tenths were seen once; the top ten hold 8.3%. Source material: PBMCs or T cells enriched from blood (not recorded which). These receptors all come from a woman in her fifties or sixties who had recovered from COVID-19.

The gene calls are TRBV15 and TRBJ1-1, with 7 bases identical to TRBD1. The J segment lost 6 bases and the V segment lost 0 bases, leaving 4 bases of the junction unmatched. There are 14 residues in the CDR3. The germline CDR1 and CDR2 sequences are LNHNV and YYDKDF (reference sequence). CDR3 sequence: CATSRDSQGAEAFF. DNA for the CDR3: TGTGCCACCAGCAGAGATAGCCAGGGGGCTGAAGCTTTCTTT.

This clone was picked up a small number of times. The chain recombines TRBV4-1 with TRBJ2-7; weak D call: TRBD1 (6 bases). The CDR3 is 12 residues long. CDR1 is MGHRA, CDR2 YSYEKL, per germline. V shed 4 bases and J shed 7 bases, with 11 bases lying between them. The CDR3 reads CASSPTGREQYF. CDR3 DNA sequence: TGCGCCAGCAGCCCCACAGGGCGGGAGCAGTACTTC.

This clone was detected a few times. Different DNA sequences within this sample yield the same CDR3. This chain uses TRBV4-1 with TRBJ1-5, with D possibly being TRBD1 (5 bases). Germline assignment: CDR1 MGHRA and CDR2 YSYEKL. V was shortened by 0 bases and J by 1 base, with 7 bases between the two germline ends. The CDR3 spans 15 residues. The CDR3 here is CASSQDRGSNQPQHF. In DNA form, the CDR3 reads TGCGCCAGCAGCCAAGATCGGGGGAGCAATCAGCCCCAGCATTTT.

V is TRBV6-5 and J is TRBJ1-2, with 9 bases aligning to TRBD1. This CDR3 comprises 15 residues. CDR1 and CDR2 (germline): MNHEY, SVGAGI. V lost 5 bases to trimming and J lost 5 bases; unmatched junction nucleotides: 9. The CDR3 DNA is TGTGCCAGCAGTCCGAGGGGACAGGGCACATATGGCTACACCTTC. The encoded protein is CASSPRGQGTYGYTF.

The genes are TRBV7-2 and TRBJ2-3; D possibly corresponds to TRBD1 (5 bases). Germline lookup yields CDR1 SGHTA and CDR2 FQGNSA. Between the trimmed V and J ends, which lost 4 bases and 4 bases, there was a span of 9 bases. This CDR3 has 13 amino acids. CDR3 residues: CASSSGHPDTQYF. The CDR3 DNA follows: TGTGCCAGCAGCTCCGGACACCCAGATACGCAGTATTTT. Drawing the rest from reference TRBV7-2 and TRBJ2-3, the complete variable domain is GAGVSQSPSNKVTEKGKDVELRCDPISGHTALYWYRQSLGQGLEFLIYFQGNSAPDKSGLPSDRFSAERTGGSVSTLTIQRTQQEDSAVYLCASSSGHPDTQYFGPGTRLTVL.

This CDR3 reads CASSARGLTSYNEQFF. Written as DNA, the CDR3 is TGTGCCAGCAGCGCGCGCGGACTGACCTCCTACAATGAGCAGTTCTTC. The V and J genes are TRBV5-6 and TRBJ2-1; weak D call: TRBD2 (5 bases). The V gene's germline CDR1 is SGHDT and CDR2 YYEEEE. Trimming pared 4 bases from V and 0 bases from J, leaving 14 bases between. The CDR3 totals 16 residues.

The V call is TRBV11-2, the J call TRBJ2-1; D call uncertain. CDR1 is SGHAT and CDR2 is FQNNGV in the germline V gene. This CDR3 comprises 15 residues. Between the trimmed V and J ends, which lost 1 base and 5 bases, there was a span of 12 bases. CDR3 sequence reads: CASSLAPGFNNEQFF. In DNA form, the CDR3 reads TGTGCCAGCAGCTTAGCGCCAGGTTTTAACAATGAGCAGTTCTTC.

This clone was counted only a few times. This chain links TRBV29-1 with TRBJ2-3, with D possibly being TRBD1 (5 bases). V was shortened by 6 bases and J by 0 bases, with 16 bases between the two germline ends. Germline CDR1 and CDR2: SQVTM and ANQGSEA. The CDR3 loop spans 15 amino acids. CDR3 coding DNA: TGCAGCGTCTCCCGACGGACAACAAGCACAGATACGCAGTATTTT. Translation: CSVSRRTTSTDTQYF.

This chain links TRBV7-2 with TRBJ2-1; 8 bases are a match to TRBD1. The length of the CDR3 is 15 residues. Per germline, CDR1 SGHTA and CDR2 FQGNSA. J lost 4 bases, V lost 2 bases, and 4 bases had no gene match. CDR3 amino acids: CASSLRGQGYNEQFF. In nucleotides, the CDR3 is TGTGCCAGCAGCTTACGAGGACAGGGTTACAATGAGCAGTTCTTC.

The chain joins TRBV6-5 to TRBJ1-6; D is unresolved. Germline CDR1 and CDR2: MNHEY and SVGAGI. The CDR3 extends over 16 amino acids. V was shortened by 2 bases and J by 5 bases, with 13 bases between the two germline ends. CDR3 sequence: CASSYRPQPNNSPLHF. The DNA of the CDR3 is TGTGCCAGCAGTTACCGGCCACAGCCTAATAATTCACCCCTCCACTTT.

V is TRBV5-6 and J is TRBJ2-3; 7 positions match TRBD1. J gave up 3 bases and V 3 bases, and 4 bases lay outside the gene matches. Germline CDR1 reads SGHDT; CDR2 reads YYEEEE. The CDR3 is 14 residues long. CDR3 protein: CASSSLQGTDTQYF. In DNA, the CDR3 is TGTGCCAGCAGCTCCCTACAGGGGACAGATACGCAGTATTTT.

CDR3 coding DNA: TGTGCCAGCAGCTCACCGGAGAGGCCCCAGCATTTT. This encodes CASSSPERPQHF. The J gene is TRBJ1-5, the V gene TRBV13; D gene unclear. V dropped 4 bases and J dropped 9 bases, with 10 bases sitting between them. CDR1 and CDR2 (germline): PRHDT, FYEKMQ (reference sequence). This CDR3 is 12 amino acids long.

The rearrangement links TRBV24-1 to TRBJ2-5; a weak D match, TRBD2 (6 bases). CDR1 is KGHDR and CDR2 is SFDVKD in the germline V gene. Trimming took off 0 bases at V and 4 bases at J, with 14 bases between the two ends. The CDR3 loop spans 16 amino acids. The CDR3 nucleotides read TGTGCCACCAGTGATTTGGGTAGCGGAGGACCAGAGACCCAGTACTTC. This codes for CATSDLGSGGPETQYF.

The gene calls are TRBV9 and TRBJ1-2, with 9 bases that match TRBD1. The CDR3 runs to 17 residues. Germline-derived CDR1 and CDR2 are SGDLS and YYNGEE. Unmatched junction bases numbered 12, after V lost 3 bases and J lost 3 bases. CDR3 residues: CASSEGGQGALYYGYTF. As DNA, the CDR3 is TGTGCCAGCAGCGAGGGGGGACAGGGCGCCCTATACTATGGCTACACCTTC.

As regards this clone: Other nucleotide sequences from this sample produce the same CDR3. J is TRBJ1-1 and V is TRBV19, with 7 nucleotides matching TRBD1. With 5 bases clipped from V and 1 base from J, the junction kept 4 bases outside the gene matches. CDR3 length: 14 amino acids. Germline CDR1 reads LNHDA; CDR2 reads SQIVND (reference sequence). The CDR3 region has the DNA TGTGCCAGTAGTCCACGGACAGGGAACACTGAAGCTTTCTTT. It yields the protein CASSPRTGNTEAFF.

This sequence joins TRBV7-9 and TRBJ1-4; D remains unclear. Germline V CDR1 and CDR2: SEHNR, FQNEAQ (reference sequence). V was pared by 3 bases and J by 4 bases, with 12 bases between. The CDR3 runs 15 residues. CDR3 DNA: TGTGCCAGCAGCTTTGGTGATACAGTTAATGAAAAACTGTTTTTT. Protein: CASSFGDTVNEKLFF.

The J gene is TRBJ2-2, the V gene TRBV9; D remains unclear. CDR1 and CDR2 from the germline V gene are SGDLS and YYNGEE. CDR3 length: 13 residues. Trimming stripped 0 bases from V and 6 bases from J, with 6 bases between. CDR3 sequence (DNA): TGTGCCAGCAGCGTAGATCATTCCGGGGAGCTGTTTTTT. This sequence encodes CASSVDHSGELFF.

This chain uses TRBV3-1 (or the pseudogene TRBV3-2) with TRBJ2-2, with 7 positions matching TRBD1. Germline V lookup: CDR1 LGHDT, CDR2 YNNKEL (reference sequence). V trimming: 4 bases; J trimming: 0 bases; junction bases outside the gene matches: 2. There are 15 residues in the CDR3. CDR3 bases: TGTGCCAGCAGCCGGGGGACAGCGAACACCGGGGAGCTGTTTTTT. Translated: CASSRGTANTGELFF.

This clone was found a few times. V usage is TRBV28 and J usage is TRBJ2-3; a weak D match, TRBD2 (6 bases). There are 12 residues in the CDR3. Germline values: CDR1 MDHEN, CDR2 SYDVKM. With 5 bases removed from V and 6 bases from J, the gap between germline ends came to 9 bases. CDR3 sequence reads: CASSGLADTQYF. The CDR3 DNA follows: TGTGCCAGCAGTGGCCTAGCGGATACGCAGTATTTT.

The chain carries TRBV5-8 and TRBJ1-4, with a tentative D call TRBD1 (6 bases). Between the trimmed V and J ends, which lost 4 bases and 4 bases, there was a span of 11 bases. The CDR3 is 14 amino acids. Germline V gene sequence: CDR1 SGHTS, CDR2 YDEGEE. CDR3 amino acids: CASSPQGSNEKLFF. CDR3 in DNA: TGTGCCAGCAGCCCGCAGGGGAGTAATGAAAAACTGTTTTTT.

V is TRBV5-1 and J is TRBJ1-1, with 7 positions matching TRBD1. J gave up 3 bases and V 5 bases, and 13 bases lay outside the gene matches. The CDR3 loop spans 16 amino acids. The germline V gene encodes CDR1 SGHRS and CDR2 YFSETQ. The CDR3 DNA reads as TGCGCCAGCAGTATTAGTAGAACAGGGGCACACACTGAAGCTTTCTTT. Protein product: CASSISRTGAHTEAFF.